This T cell receptor (beta chain) was captured by sequencing in a study of CD8+CD57+ T cells in acquired aplastic anemia (dated by TCRdb to 2016 to 2019). Broadly, across the study: DNA extracted from sorted CD4+ and CD8+ cells had a mean of roughly 3 ug, with a range of roughly 0.18 to 27.4 ug.

CDR1 and CDR2 are drawn from the germline V gene: SGHTS, YDEGEE. The CDR3 covers 18 residues, taking in both the cysteine and the phenylalanine. Only CDR3 DNA is held: 54 bases, read in frame from base 1. V sheds 1 base and J sheds 2 bases, leaving 20 bases between their ends. Results the study describes overall, beyond this receptor: Some 30 CD8+ CDR3 sequences were shared between patients and controls but appeared highly expressed in patients and within their immunodominant clones. CD8+ Simpson's diversity did not differ significantly between patients and healthy controls (P=0.060).

To note about this clonotype: The antigen it binds to is not known. This sequence may be a read error, since a much larger clone differs from it by one base.

Profiling of TCR beta VDJ combinations and CDR3 sequences used genomic DNA as the template. An Illumina HiSeq 2000 was used for TCR repertoire sequencing. On the study's bioinformatics: Repertoire assessment relied on Simpson's diversity index, CDR3 size and DJ length profiles, and TRBV/TRBJ rearrangement plots. The most abundant DNA sequence in the deep sequencing data was defined as the immunodominant clone. CDR3 amino acid sequences were checked for sharing between subjects and were compared against published repertoires and the VDJdb database. The public sequencing data were trimmed at Q25 with fastp and processed into clonotypes with MiXCR by TCRdb, which kept only in-frame beta chains. Identical CDR3 protein sequences are pooled into one entry, listed with their most common genes and DNA. These V and J calls are TCRdb output, not the study's own analysis. Present in this sample are under 350,000 distinct CDR3 sequences, 45% to 70% of which were seen just once. The ten most abundant clones make up roughly 8% of the sample.

The study deep-sequenced TCR repertoires of sorted CD4+ and CD8+ blood T cells from severe aplastic anemia patients and healthy subjects. Ficoll-Paque density gradient centrifugation was used to isolate peripheral blood mononuclear cells. CD4+ and CD8+ T cells were sorted by FACS or magnetic beads before DNA extraction. The clonotype was recovered from a human donor with severe aplastic anemia or a healthy control (not recorded which). In this chain, TRBV5-8 is recombined with TRBJ2-3, with a weak D call of TRBD1 (5 bases match). The sequenced material came from sorted CD4+, CD8+, or CD8+CD57+ T cells (not recorded which) from PBMCs. The nucleotide sequence is given as TGTGCCAGCAGCTTGTCACGACAGAATCCTCGTTACACAGATACGCAGTATTTT. The resulting protein is CASSLSRQNPRYTDTQYF.